This T cell receptor beta chain was sequenced during a study of blood T cell repertoires in COVID-19. Germline loops: CDR1 GTSNPN, CDR2 SVGIG (reference sequence). The CDR3 covers 13 residues. V gave up 4 bases and J gave up 1 base; unmatched junction bases: 1. The protocol was immunoSEQ multiplex PCR, while the TCRdb copy is restricted to in-frame clones and leaves out a portion. Among some 45,000 clones listed, about nine tenths were seen once. V gene TRBV30 combines with J gene TRBJ2-3; TRBD1 matches 8 bases. The sequenced sample consisted of peripheral blood. The TCR comes from a human donor in a cohort sampled during active COVID-19. The CDR3 is CAWKTGGTDTQYF. CDR3 sequence (DNA): TGTGCCTGGAAGACAGGGGGCACAGATACGCAGTATTTT.